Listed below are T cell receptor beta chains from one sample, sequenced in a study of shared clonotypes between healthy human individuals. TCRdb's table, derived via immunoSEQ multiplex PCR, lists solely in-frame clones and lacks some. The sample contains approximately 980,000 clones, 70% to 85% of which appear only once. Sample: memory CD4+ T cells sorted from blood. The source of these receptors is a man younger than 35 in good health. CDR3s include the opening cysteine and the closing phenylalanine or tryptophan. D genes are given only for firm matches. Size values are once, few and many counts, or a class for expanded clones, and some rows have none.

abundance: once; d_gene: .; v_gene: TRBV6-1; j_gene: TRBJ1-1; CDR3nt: TGTGCCAGCCGGCGGGTTGGAGAGGCTTTCTTT; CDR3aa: CASRRVGEAFF
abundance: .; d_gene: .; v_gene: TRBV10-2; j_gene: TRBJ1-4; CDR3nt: TGCGCCAGCAGTGAGTCGATGGGGCGCGGAGAAAAACTGTTTTTT; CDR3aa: CASSESMGRGEKLFF
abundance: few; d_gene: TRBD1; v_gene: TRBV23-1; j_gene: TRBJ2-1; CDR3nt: TGCGCCAGCAGTCAAGAACCCCTTTATGACTGGACAGGGGTTCCCAATGAGCAGTTCTTC; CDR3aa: CASSQEPLYDWTGVPNEQFF
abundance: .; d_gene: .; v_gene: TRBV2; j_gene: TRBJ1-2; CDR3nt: TGTGCCAGCAGTGTGGTGGGGACCGGCTACACCTTC; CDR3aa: CASSVVGTGYTF
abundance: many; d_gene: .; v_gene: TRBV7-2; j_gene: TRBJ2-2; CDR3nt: TGTGCCAGCAGCCCTACTAGGTCCGAGGCCGGGGAGCTGTTTTTT; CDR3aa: CASSPTRSEAGELFF
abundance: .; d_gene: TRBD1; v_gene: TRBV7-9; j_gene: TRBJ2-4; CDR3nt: TGTGCCAGCAGCTTAGGACAGGGTGAGGACATTCAGTACTTC; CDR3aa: CASSLGQGEDIQYF
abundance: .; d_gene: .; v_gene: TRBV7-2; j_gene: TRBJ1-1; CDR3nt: TGTGCCAGCAGCTTACCGAAGAAGACTGAAGCTTTCTTT; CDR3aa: CASSLPKKTEAFF
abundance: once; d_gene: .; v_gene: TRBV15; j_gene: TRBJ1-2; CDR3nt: TGTGCCACCAGCAGAGAAAGTCAGGGGCCTGGCTACACCTTC; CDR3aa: CATSRESQGPGYTF
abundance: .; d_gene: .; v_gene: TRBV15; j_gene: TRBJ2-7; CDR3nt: TGTGCCACCAGCCCAAACACAGGTCCTGTTTACGAGCAGTACTTC; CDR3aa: CATSPNTGPVYEQYF
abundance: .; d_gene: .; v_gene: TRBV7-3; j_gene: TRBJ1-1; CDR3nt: TGTGCCAGCAGCCCTCAACAGGGAGGGACTGAAGCTTTCTTT; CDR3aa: CASSPQQGGTEAFF
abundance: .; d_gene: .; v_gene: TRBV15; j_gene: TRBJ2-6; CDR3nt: TGTGCCACCAGCAGAGAAGACCTCAGGGCCAACGTCCTGACTTTC; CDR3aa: CATSREDLRANVLTF
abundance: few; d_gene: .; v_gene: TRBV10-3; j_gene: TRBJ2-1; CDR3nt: TGTGCCATCAGTGAGTCGGGGGGGCCCTACAATGAGCAGTTCTTC; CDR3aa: CAISESGGPYNEQFF
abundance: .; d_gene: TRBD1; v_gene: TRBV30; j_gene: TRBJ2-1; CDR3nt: TGTGCCTGGATCAAACCGGGACAGTTGCCCAACCCCTACAATGAGCAGTTCTTC; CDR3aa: CAWIKPGQLPNPYNEQFF
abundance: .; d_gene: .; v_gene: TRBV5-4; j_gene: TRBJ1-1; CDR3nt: TGTGCCAGCAGCTCCGGGCGCCGGATTAACACTGAAGCTTTCTTT; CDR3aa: CASSSGRRINTEAFF
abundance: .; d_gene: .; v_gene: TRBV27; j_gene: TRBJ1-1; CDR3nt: TGTGCCAGCAGCAGGGCCCTGAACACTGAAGCTTTCTTT; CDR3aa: CASSRALNTEAFF
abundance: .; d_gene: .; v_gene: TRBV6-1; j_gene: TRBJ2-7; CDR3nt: TGTGCCAGCAGTAGACTCCAAACAGCCTACGAGCAGTACTTC; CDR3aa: CASSRLQTAYEQYF
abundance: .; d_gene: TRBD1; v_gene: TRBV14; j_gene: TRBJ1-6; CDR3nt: TGTGCCAGCAGCCTTGCGCCCCCGTCCCAGGGGGAATCACCCCTCCACTTT; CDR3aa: CASSLAPPSQGESPLHF
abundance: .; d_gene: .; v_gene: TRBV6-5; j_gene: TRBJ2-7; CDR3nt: TGTGCCAGCAGTTACGCGACGGACTACGAGCAGTACTTC; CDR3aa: CASSYATDYEQYF
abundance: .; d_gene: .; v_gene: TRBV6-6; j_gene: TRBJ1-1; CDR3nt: TGTGCCAGCAGTTATACCCCACAGATGAACACTGAAGCTTTCTTT; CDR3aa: CASSYTPQMNTEAFF